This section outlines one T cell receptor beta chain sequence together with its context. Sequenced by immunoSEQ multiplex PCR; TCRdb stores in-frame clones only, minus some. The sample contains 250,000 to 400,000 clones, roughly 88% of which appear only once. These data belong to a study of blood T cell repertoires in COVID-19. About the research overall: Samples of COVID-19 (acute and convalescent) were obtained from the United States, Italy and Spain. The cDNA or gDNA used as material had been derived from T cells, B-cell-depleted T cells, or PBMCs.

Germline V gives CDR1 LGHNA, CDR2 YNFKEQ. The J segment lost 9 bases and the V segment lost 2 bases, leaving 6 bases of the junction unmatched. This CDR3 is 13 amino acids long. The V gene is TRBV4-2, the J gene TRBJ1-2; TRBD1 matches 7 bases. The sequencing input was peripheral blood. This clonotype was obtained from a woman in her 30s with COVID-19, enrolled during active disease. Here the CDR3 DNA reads TGTGCCAGCAGCCAACAGACAGGGATACGCTACACCTTC. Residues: CASSQQTGIRYTF.